This TCR beta chain derives from a study of spatial heterogeneity in lung cancer. Study summary: Sequenced were any available follow-up PBMC samples, which had been obtained a median of roughly two years after resection.

As for time point: blood at routine non-recurrence follow-up after resection. In each case, whole RNA from tumor, nontumor lung or frozen PBMC was sequenced unsorted. TCRdb ran MiXCR on the 5' RACE reads and lists one entry per CDR3 protein. The repertoire consists of roughly 120,000 distinct CDR3 sequences, with under 14% occurring once and the leading ten covering less than 25%. Trimming left V 0 bases short and J 6 bases short, with 12 bases between. The CDR3 consists of 15 residues. The germline gives CDR1 KGHDR, CDR2 SFDVKD. The gene calls are TRBV24-1 and TRBJ2-3; a possible D gene is TRBD2 (6 bases). The input for sequencing was PBMCs, taken at follow-up. This receptor was identified in a female donor with early-stage non-small cell lung cancer. CDR3 coding DNA: TGTGCCACCAGTGATTTGACCGGGAGTACGGATACGCAGTATTTT. Amino acid sequence: CATSDLTGSTDTQYF.